One and the same sample provided the 31 T cell receptor beta chains below, sequenced in a study of radiation and T cells in renal cell carcinoma. The assay was immunoSEQ multiplex PCR, and TCRdb's table has in-frame clones only and misses some. Of roughly 170,000 clones detected, about 88% appear once; the ten largest clones hold 11%. The sample's time point: blood 4 weeks post-SBRT, at nephrectomy. Treatment of the sample: 15 Gy SBRT to primary tumor, nephrectomy 4 weeks later. The sample in question was blood, obtained from a patient whose treatment included radiotherapy and nephrectomy. These receptor sequences come from a woman in her forties or fifties with renal cell carcinoma.

In its sample, this clone was seen a few times. V usage is TRBV29-1 and J usage is TRBJ1-2, with a tentative D call TRBD1 (6 bases). The CDR3 length is 14 residues. The germline V gene has CDR1 SQVTM and CDR2 ANQGSEA. V gave up 3 bases and J gave up 4 bases, with 15 bases separating them. CDR3 region: CSVDPLGGGYGYTF. The DNA for the CDR3 is TGCAGCGTTGACCCCCTAGGGGGTGGCTATGGCTACACCTTC.

This clone was seen just once. The chain has TRBV9 and TRBJ2-1, with D possibly being TRBD2 (5 bases). Germline V gene lookup returns CDR1 SGDLS and CDR2 YYNGEE. Trimming removed 3 bases at V and 4 bases at J, with 8 bases between. This CDR3 is 13 amino acids long. CDR3 in amino acids: CASSETSYNEQFF. The CDR3 DNA sequence: TGTGCCAGCAGCGAAACTAGTTACAATGAGCAGTTCTTC.

The gene calls are TRBV4-1 and TRBJ2-7, with D possibly being TRBD1 or TRBD2 (5 bases each). This CDR3 has 15 residues. V dropped 4 bases and J dropped 0 bases, with 13 bases sitting between them. Germline CDR1 reads MGHRA; CDR2 reads YSYEKL. This CDR3 is CASSPRGGRSYEQYF. The CDR3 nucleotides read TGCGCCAGCAGCCCCCGGGGCGGGCGCTCCTACGAGCAGTACTTC.

The chain has TRBV6-1 and TRBJ2-5, with D perhaps matching TRBD1 (5 bases). This CDR3 contains 13 residues. V was shortened by 2 bases and J by 9 bases, with 13 bases between the two germline ends. Germline V lookup: CDR1 MNHNS, CDR2 SASEGT. The CDR3 nucleotides read TGTGCCAGCAGTGAAAGTCAGGGAAGGTCCCAGTACTTC. Its translation: CASSESQGRSQYF.

This chain connects TRBV7-6 to TRBJ2-7, with D unclear. Trimming removed 2 bases from V and 9 bases from J, with 14 bases in between. Per germline, CDR1 SGHVS and CDR2 FNYEAQ. The CDR3 runs to 13 residues. The CDR3 reads CASSLTDTESQYF. In DNA, the CDR3 is TGTGCCAGCAGCTTAACTGACACAGAGTCGCAGTACTTC.

This clone appeared once. The chain joins TRBV9 to TRBJ2-3; D is possibly TRBD1 (8 bases). This CDR3 region has 15 residues. The germline V gene has CDR1 SGDLS and CDR2 YYNGEE. The V and J ends lost 2 bases and 1 base respectively, with 11 bases between them. The CDR3 is CASSVTGGGTDTQYF. CDR3 nucleotides: TGTGCCAGCAGCGTTACAGGGGGGGGCACAGATACGCAGTATTTT.

This clone was seen just once. The V gene is TRBV5-1, the J gene TRBJ2-7; 9 nucleotides align to TRBD1. Trimming cost V 0 bases and J 0 bases; bases outside gene matches: 4. This CDR3 comprises 16 residues. Germline V gene sequence: CDR1 SGHRS, CDR2 YFSETQ. CDR3 nucleotide sequence: TGCGCCAGCAGCTTGGGCACAGGGGGCGTCTCCTACGAGCAGTACTTC. Encoded protein: CASSLGTGGVSYEQYF.

CDR3 sequence reads: CASKAGESQETQYF. The CDR3 DNA is TGTGCCAGCAAAGCGGGGGAGAGCCAAGAGACCCAGTACTTC. The rearrangement joins TRBV9 to TRBJ2-5; 8 positions agree with TRBD2. After removal of 6 bases from V and 1 base from J, the junction contained 5 bases not matched to a gene. Germline V CDR1 and CDR2: SGDLS, YYNGEE. This CDR3 has 14 residues.

This chain connects TRBV5-4 to TRBJ2-3, with TRBD2 matching over 7 bases. The CDR3 is 16 residues long. Trimming at V came to 1 base and at J to 4 bases, leaving 9 bases not matched to a gene. Germline V gene sequence: CDR1 SGHNT, CDR2 YYREEE (reference sequence). The CDR3 nucleotides read TGTGCCAGCAGCTTGAGTCCGGGGGGAGGCGCAGATACGCAGTATTTT. It encodes CASSLSPGGGADTQYF.

The chain couples TRBV6-6 to TRBJ2-5; no definite D call. The V gene's germline CDR1 is MNHNY and CDR2 SVGAGI (reference sequence). The CDR3 covers 14 residues. Deletions cut 5 bases from V and 2 bases from J, with 12 bases between. This CDR3 reads CASSRVGMQETQYF. The CDR3 nucleotides read TGTGCCAGCAGTCGCGTTGGGATGCAAGAGACCCAGTACTTC.

CDR3 loop: CSVGGTRGYTF. The CDR3 DNA follows: TGCAGCGTTGGTGGGACGAGGGGCTACACCTTC. The chain carries TRBV29-1 and TRBJ1-2; maybe TRBD1 (5 bases). V lost 4 bases to trimming and J lost 8 bases, with 11 bases between them. CDR1 SQVTM and CDR2 ANQGSEA come from the germline V gene. CDR3 size: 11 residues.

The rearrangement uses TRBV19 and TRBJ1-4; D call uncertain. Deletions cut 6 bases from V and 0 bases from J, with 14 bases between. Looked up from germline, CDR1 is LNHDA and CDR2 is SQIVND (reference sequence). The CDR3 totals 16 residues. Written as DNA, the CDR3 is TGTGCCAGTAGGAACTCCTTCACACCAACTAATGAAAAACTGTTTTTT. Translation gives CASRNSFTPTNEKLFF.

The gene calls are TRBV6-5 and TRBJ1-2, with TRBD1 matching 10 bases. Germline trimming cut 5 bases from V and 8 bases from J; bases unmatched to any gene: 5. There are 13 residues in the CDR3. Germline V lookup: CDR1 MNHEY, CDR2 SVGAGI. The DNA for the CDR3 is TGTGCCAGCAGTAAGACAGGGGGCGGAGGCTACACCTTC. Amino acid sequence: CASSKTGGGGYTF.

This clone was seen ten or more times. This sample includes further DNA sequences coding for the same CDR3. The chain recombines TRBV11-2 with TRBJ1-1; D is unclear. The germline gives CDR1 SGHAT, CDR2 FQNNGV. The CDR3 is 12 amino acids. Trimming stripped 7 bases from V and 1 base from J, with 7 bases between. CDR3 region: CASNQPNTEAFF. As DNA, the CDR3 is TGTGCCAGCAACCAACCGAACACTGAAGCTTTCTTT.

This clone is termed medium-sized. Other nucleotide sequences in the sample specify the same CDR3. The chain has TRBV11-2 and TRBJ1-2, with D unclear. The CDR3 sequence is 12 residues long. Trimming left V 5 bases short and J 2 bases short, with 6 bases between. The germline V gene has CDR1 SGHAT and CDR2 FQNNGV. The CDR3 loop reads CASSHPNYGYTF. The CDR3 nucleotides are TGTGCCAGCAGCCATCCGAACTATGGCTACACCTTC. Complete variable domain (other parts from reference TRBV11-2 and TRBJ1-2): EAGVAQSPRYKIIEKRQSVAFWCNPISGHATLYWYQQILGQGPKLLIQFQNNGVVDDSQLPKDRFSAERLKGVDSTLKIQPAKLEDSAVYLCASSHPNYGYTFGSGTRLTVV.

This clone was found once. The chain uses TRBV5-1 and TRBJ2-3; 9 bases match TRBD2. This CDR3 region has 16 residues. The junction had 5 bases not matched to a gene; V was cut back by 0 bases and J by 3 bases. Germline V lookup: CDR1 SGHRS, CDR2 YFSETQ. For the CDR3, the DNA is TGCGCCAGCAGCTTGGGGACTAGCGTTGCGACAGATACGCAGTATTTT. It specifies CASSLGTSVATDTQYF. The entire variable domain, with the rest obtained from reference TRBV5-1 and TRBJ2-3, is as follows: KAGVTQTPRYLIKTRGQQVTLSCSPISGHRSVSWYQQTPGQGLQFLFEYFSETQRNKGNFPGRFSGRQFSNSRSEMNVSTLELGDSALYLCASSLGTSVATDTQYFGPGTRLTVL.

This clone showed up just once. The chain couples TRBV28 to TRBJ2-5; D gene ambiguous. The CDR3 sequence is 14 residues long. The germline gives CDR1 MDHEN, CDR2 SYDVKM. Trimming removed 5 bases at V and 0 bases at J, with 10 bases between. The CDR3 region has the DNA TGTGCCAGCAGTCCAGCAGGAGACCAAGAGACCCAGTACTTC. Protein product: CASSPAGDQETQYF.

The rearrangement links TRBV7-9 to TRBJ1-4; D not resolved. CDR1 SEHNR and CDR2 FQNEAQ come from the germline V gene (reference sequence). V was cut by 5 bases and J by 5 bases, with 9 bases left in between. The CDR3 length is 13 residues. Here the CDR3 reads CASSPWQNEKLFF. The DNA for the CDR3 is TGTGCCAGCAGCCCCTGGCAAAATGAAAAACTGTTTTTT.

The chain links TRBV5-5 to TRBJ2-1; D tentatively fits TRBD1 or TRBD2 (5 bases each). Between the trimmed V and J ends, which lost 3 bases and 2 bases, there was a span of 12 bases. The CDR3 totals 15 residues. Germline CDR1 is SGHKS and CDR2 is YYEKEE (reference sequence). CDR3 DNA: TGTGCCAGCAGCTACAGTAGGGACCCCTACAATGAGCAGTTCTTC. Amino acid sequence: CASSYSRDPYNEQFF.

This clone was seen at least ten times. The V and J genes are TRBV19 and TRBJ1-6; perhaps TRBD1 as D (5 bases). CDR1 is LNHDA, CDR2 SQIVND, per germline (reference sequence). Trimming took off 0 bases at V and 8 bases at J, with 11 bases between the two ends. The CDR3 has 15 amino acids. CDR3 bases: TGTGCCAGTAGTATAGATGCAGGGTTGGATTCACCCCTCCACTTT. The encoded protein is CASSIDAGLDSPLHF. Supplemented by reference TRBV19 and TRBJ1-6, the full variable domain reads DGGITQSPKYLFRKEGQNVTLSCEQNLNHDAMYWYRQDPGQGLRLIYYSQIVNDFQKGDIAEGYSVSREKKESFPLTVTSAQKNPTAFYLCASSIDAGLDSPLHFGNGTRLTVT.

The rearrangement links TRBV19 to TRBJ2-1; 11 nucleotides align to TRBD1. Looked up from germline, CDR1 is LNHDA and CDR2 is SQIVND (reference sequence). V lost 6 bases, J lost 10 bases, and 5 bases stayed unmatched. The CDR3 covers 13 residues. CDR3: CASRDRGRSEQFF. The CDR3 DNA is TGTGCCAGTAGGGACAGGGGGCGATCCGAGCAGTTCTTC.

The V and J genes are TRBV11-2 and TRBJ2-4; D possibly corresponds to TRBD2 (6 bases). CDR3 length equals 11 residues. Germline CDR1 and CDR2: SGHAT and FQNNGV. The germline V and J ends were trimmed by 7 bases and 8 bases, with 9 bases remaining between them. The CDR3 is CASTGTDIQYF. CDR3 nucleotides: TGTGCCAGCACCGGGACTGACATTCAGTACTTC. Supplemented by reference TRBV11-2 and TRBJ2-4, the full variable domain reads EAGVAQSPRYKIIEKRQSVAFWCNPISGHATLYWYQQILGQGPKLLIQFQNNGVVDDSQLPKDRFSAERLKGVDSTLKIQPAKLEDSAVYLCASTGTDIQYFGAGTRLSVL.

J is TRBJ2-5 and V is TRBV20-1; D gene uncertain. The ends were cut back, 6 bases at V and 0 bases at J, with 5 bases in the middle. This CDR3 comprises 11 residues. Germline values: CDR1 DFQATT, CDR2 SNEGSKA (reference sequence). CDR3 in amino acids: CSAMNQETQYF. DNA for the CDR3: TGCAGTGCCATGAACCAAGAGACCCAGTACTTC.

The V and J genes are TRBV9 and TRBJ2-1, with 7 positions matching TRBD1. Germline V lookup: CDR1 SGDLS, CDR2 YYNGEE. The CDR3 is 13 amino acids. V was clipped by 4 bases and J by 4 bases; unmatched bases: 2. CDR3 sequence (DNA): TGTGCCAGCAGCCTCAGGGGGTACAATGAGCAGTTCTTC. It yields the protein CASSLRGYNEQFF. Full variable domain (remainder filled in from reference TRBV9 and TRBJ2-1): DSGVTQTPKHLITATGQRVTLRCSPRSGDLSVYWYQQSLDQGLQFLIQYYNGEERAKGNILERFSAQQFPDLHSELNLSSLELGDSALYFCASSLRGYNEQFFGPGTRLTVL.

This clone was seen more than once but under ten times. V usage is TRBV5-4 and J usage is TRBJ1-1, with D perhaps matching TRBD1 (5 bases). Germline V gene lookup returns CDR1 SGHNT and CDR2 YYREEE (reference sequence). With 6 bases removed from V and 8 bases from J, the gap between germline ends came to 20 bases. This CDR3 is built from 14 residues. This CDR3 reads CASTSSAGPREAFF. CDR3 sequence (DNA): TGTGCCAGCACTTCCTCAGCGGGGCCCAGAGAAGCTTTCTTT.

This chain links TRBV7-2 with TRBJ2-2, with 8 bases matching TRBD1. Germline assignment: CDR1 SGHTA and CDR2 FQGNSA. The V segment lost 6 bases and the J segment 5 bases; nucleotides outside the gene matches: 8. The CDR3 sequence is 15 residues long. CDR3 in DNA: TGTGCCAGCAGACCTACAGGGGGAAGGACCGGGGAGCTGTTTTTT. It codes for CASRPTGGRTGELFF.

V is TRBV4-1 and J is TRBJ1-2, with D maybe TRBD1 (6 bases). CDR1 MGHRA and CDR2 YSYEKL come from the germline V gene. This CDR3 spans 17 amino acids. Trimming shortened V by 1 base and J by 4 bases, and 19 bases separated the two germline ends. The CDR3: CASSQALGDTRFYGYTF. CDR3 sequence (DNA): TGCGCCAGCAGCCAAGCGTTGGGGGACACCCGATTCTATGGCTACACCTTC.

In this sample, this clone turned up once. The chain recombines TRBV9 with TRBJ2-3, with TRBD2 matching 16 bases. V shed 3 bases and J 5 bases; nucleotides not matched to a gene: 6. There are 17 residues in the CDR3. Germline V CDR1 and CDR2: SGDLS, YYNGEE. The CDR3 spells CASSEPGLAGGRDTQYF. The CDR3, as DNA: TGTGCCAGCAGCGAGCCGGGACTAGCGGGGGGGCGAGATACGCAGTATTTT.

This clone was seen just once. This sample also contains other DNA sequences that code for the same CDR3. V is TRBV9 and J is TRBJ1-2; D may be TRBD1 (6 bases). The length of the CDR3 is 14 residues. Trimming left V 0 bases short and J 4 bases short, with 10 bases between. The germline gives CDR1 SGDLS, CDR2 YYNGEE. The CDR3 DNA reads as TGTGCCAGCAGCGTAGGGGGGCTCGGCTATGGCTACACCTTC. This codes for CASSVGGLGYGYTF.

There are a few counts of this clone. V is TRBV7-2 and J is TRBJ1-2; D is unresolved. The CDR3 contains 13 residues. Germline loops: CDR1 SGHTA, CDR2 FQGNSA. Trimming shortened V by 5 bases and J by 6 bases, and 13 bases separated the two germline ends. As DNA, the CDR3 is TGTGCCAGCAGCGCAGTTCAGGAAAATGGCTACACCTTC. It specifies CASSAVQENGYTF.

The V gene is TRBV7-3, the J gene TRBJ2-7; 9 nucleotides line up with TRBD2. Germline-derived CDR1 and CDR2 are SGHTA and FQGTGA. Unmatched junction bases numbered 1, after V lost 0 bases and J lost 1 base. The CDR3 has 15 residues. CDR3 sequence: CASSLTSGGSYEQYF. The CDR3, as DNA: TGTGCCAGCAGCTTAACTAGCGGGGGTTCCTACGAGCAGTACTTC.